This entry lists 16 T cell receptor beta chains sequenced from one sample in a study of cytomegalovirus exposure and HLA in healthy donors. Researchers ran the PCR with 60 Vbeta and 13 Jbeta primers. Libraries were prepared by immunoSEQ multiplex PCR; TCRdb keeps only in-frame clonotypes and omits some of them. This sample's table reports around 150,000 clones. Sequencing input: PBMCs. The receptor source for this set is a man in his forties in good health and CMV-seronegative.

The chain recombines TRBV6-1 with TRBJ1-6; TRBD1 is a possible D gene (6 bases). Germline assignment: CDR1 MNHNS and CDR2 SASEGT. With 4 bases removed from V and 10 bases from J, the gap between germline ends came to 14 bases. The CDR3 is 14 amino acids. The CDR3 is CASSVGGLSSPLHF. CDR3 sequence (DNA): TGTGCCAGCAGTGTGGGGGGGCTTAGCTCACCCCTCCACTTT.

J is TRBJ2-3 and V is TRBV19, with a tentative D call TRBD1 (6 bases). Trimming cost V 4 bases and J 3 bases, with 17 bases left between them. Per germline, CDR1 LNHDA and CDR2 SQIVND (reference sequence). The CDR3 consists of 16 residues. Here the CDR3 DNA reads TGTGCCAGTAGTACAGGGGCCAGCCCCAGAACAGATACGCAGTATTTT. Protein product: CASSTGASPRTDTQYF.

The CDR3 coding sequence is TGTGCCAGCAGTCAACTAGCGGACAGCTCCTACAATGAGCAGTTCTTC. This encodes CASSQLADSSYNEQFF. The chain links TRBV27 to TRBJ2-1, with 8 nucleotides matching TRBD2. Germline V gives CDR1 MNHEY, CDR2 SMNVEV (reference sequence). The junction had 6 bases not matched to a gene; V was cut back by 5 bases and J by 0 bases. The length of the CDR3 is 16 residues.

V usage is TRBV7-2 and J usage is TRBJ2-5, with D perhaps matching TRBD2 (6 bases). V lost 7 bases and J 7 bases, leaving 16 bases between the germline ends. There are 13 residues in the CDR3. From germline, CDR1 is SGHTA and CDR2 FQGNSA. This chain's CDR3 is CASNLEEGVTQYF. In DNA, the CDR3 is TGTGCCAGCAACCTGGAGGAGGGTGTGACCCAGTACTTC. The complete variable domain, with remaining parts taken from reference TRBV7-2 and TRBJ2-5, reads GAGVSQSPSNKVTEKGKDVELRCDPISGHTALYWYRQSLGQGLEFLIYFQGNSAPDKSGLPSDRFSAERTGGSVSTLTIQRTQQEDSAVYLCASNLEEGVTQYFGPGTRLLVL.

V gene TRBV7-6 combines with J gene TRBJ1-1, with 7 bases that match TRBD1. Germline CDR1 is SGHVS and CDR2 is FNYEAQ. The CDR3 loop spans 13 amino acids. V lost 5 bases and J lost 6; bases outside the gene matches: 6. CDR3 region: CASSPWQGAEAFF. The CDR3 DNA sequence: TGTGCCAGCAGCCCCTGGCAGGGGGCTGAAGCTTTCTTT.

CDR3 DNA sequence: TGTGCCAGCAGCTTGAACAGGGAAAATGGCTACACCTTC. This gives the protein CASSLNRENGYTF. The chain carries TRBV5-4 and TRBJ1-2, with D maybe TRBD1 (6 bases). Trimming left V 1 base short and J 6 bases short, with 10 bases between. CDR3 length: 13 amino acids. Germline loops: CDR1 SGHNT, CDR2 YYREEE (reference sequence).

V is TRBV15 and J is TRBJ2-7, with 15 bases lining up with TRBD2. V lost 5 bases to trimming and J lost 9 bases; unmatched junction nucleotides: 11. The CDR3 is 16 residues long. CDR1 and CDR2 (germline): LNHNV, YYDKDF (reference sequence). The DNA for the CDR3 is TGTGCCACCAGCCCCGAACAGGGACTAGCGGGGGGTAGGCAGTACTTC. Its protein is CATSPEQGLAGGRQYF.

CDR3: CASSVQGATGTEAFF. The CDR3 nucleotides read TGTGCCAGCAGCGTACAGGGGGCGACTGGCACTGAAGCTTTCTTT. The chain carries TRBV7-2 and TRBJ1-1; TRBD1 matches at 9 bases. Germline trimming cut 5 bases from V and 4 bases from J; bases unmatched to any gene: 8. Germline V gives CDR1 SGHTA, CDR2 FQGNSA. The CDR3 has 15 amino acids.

This sequence joins TRBV9 and TRBJ2-7, with TRBD2 matching over 7 bases. The CDR3 consists of 13 residues. The germline gives CDR1 SGDLS, CDR2 YYNGEE. V shed 1 base, J shed 7 bases, and the junction held 5 bases outside the gene matches. The CDR3 spells CASSVLGGVEQYF. The CDR3 DNA sequence: TGTGCCAGCAGCGTATTGGGAGGGGTGGAGCAGTACTTC. The full variable domain, rest sourced from reference TRBV9 and TRBJ2-7, is DSGVTQTPKHLITATGQRVTLRCSPRSGDLSVYWYQQSLDQGLQFLIQYYNGEERAKGNILERFSAQQFPDLHSELNLSSLELGDSALYFCASSVLGGVEQYFGPGTRLTVT.

The CDR3 DNA reads TGTGCCAGTATGGGGGTACAGGGGAACTCTGGAAACACCATATATTTT. Residues: CASMGVQGNSGNTIYF. The rearrangement joins TRBV19 to TRBJ1-3; 7 positions match TRBD1. Germline loops: CDR1 LNHDA, CDR2 SQIVND (reference sequence). Trimming at V came to 7 bases and at J to 0 bases, leaving 9 bases not matched to a gene. CDR3 length: 16 amino acids.

This sequence joins TRBV9 and TRBJ1-1; D gene ambiguous. Germline V CDR1 and CDR2: SGDLS, YYNGEE. Trimming pared 0 bases from V and 2 bases from J, leaving 8 bases between. The CDR3 is 14 residues long. CDR3 nucleotide sequence: TGTGCCAGCAGCGTAGTAGCGTCCAACACTGAAGCTTTCTTT. Amino acid sequence: CASSVVASNTEAFF.

V is TRBV10-1 and J is TRBJ2-1, with 11 bases matching TRBD2. The CDR3 contains 17 residues. J was trimmed by 6 bases and V by 3 bases; bases with no gene match: 10. Germline V gene lookup returns CDR1 WNHNN and CDR2 SYGVQD (reference sequence). CDR3 sequence: CASSETPGLAETNEQFF. CDR3 coding DNA: TGCGCCAGCAGTGAAACCCCGGGACTAGCGGAGACCAATGAGCAGTTCTTC.

The chain combines TRBV11-1 with TRBJ2-5; tentative D call: TRBD2 (6 bases). The CDR3 has 16 amino acids. Trimming removed 5 bases at V and 2 bases at J, with 18 bases between. Germline V gene sequence: CDR1 SGHAT, CDR2 FQDESV (reference sequence). CDR3 in amino acids: CASSRRAGLYQETQYF. DNA for the CDR3: TGTGCCAGCAGCCGGCGGGCGGGATTGTATCAAGAGACCCAGTACTTC.

With regard to this clone: Other nucleotide sequences from this sample produce the same CDR3. The V call is TRBV5-1, the J call TRBJ1-2; TRBD1 agrees at 7 bases. This CDR3 has 14 residues. CDR1 is SGHRS and CDR2 is YFSETQ in the germline V gene. The trim removed 4 bases at V and 0 bases at J, leaving 3 bases unmatched. In nucleotides, the CDR3 is TGCGCCAGCAGCCTCGACAGGGCTAACTATGGCTACACCTTC. Translation gives CASSLDRANYGYTF.

This chain links TRBV5-1 with TRBJ1-5; D gene unclear. The CDR3 covers 15 residues. The germline gives CDR1 SGHRS, CDR2 YFSETQ. Trimming left V 0 bases short and J 7 bases short, with 14 bases between. Here the CDR3 DNA reads TGCGCCAGCAGCTTGGCGGGCGGGCCCGGGCAGCCCCAGCATTTT. It specifies CASSLAGGPGQPQHF.

The gene calls are TRBV5-6 and TRBJ2-7, with D possibly matching TRBD1 (6 bases). Germline loops: CDR1 SGHDT, CDR2 YYEEEE. The CDR3 extends over 13 amino acids. The ends were cut back, 2 bases at V and 3 bases at J, with 9 bases in the middle. The CDR3 DNA reads as TGTGCCAGCAGCTTAGAGGGGGTCTACGAGCAGTACTTC. Translating gives CASSLEGVYEQYF. The full variable domain, with the rest looked up from reference TRBV5-6 and TRBJ2-7, is DAGVTQSPTHLIKTRGQQVTLRCSPKSGHDTVSWYQQALGQGPQFIFQYYEEEERQRGNFPDRFSGHQFPNYSSELNVNALLLGDSALYLCASSLEGVYEQYFGPGTRLTVT.